The T cell receptor (beta chain) under discussion was sequenced for a study of blood T cells in healthy people across ages. A J-beta primer mix and a sample-barcoded 5' primer were used in a second PCR of roughly 6 to 11 cycles. A template-switch adaptor containing 12 random nucleotides labeled each cDNA molecule. CDR3-containing paired-end reads numbering at least 2.5 million came from each sample. One entry per CDR3 protein, called by TCRdb with MiXCR from the 5' RACE reads. The repertoire holds 800,000 or so distinct CDR3 sequences, with 20% to 25% as singletons. Deletions cut 7 bases from V and 1 base from J, with 14 bases between. The CDR3 consists of 14 residues. Germline CDR1 and CDR2: DFQATT and SNEGSKA (reference sequence). These records were also assigned to another study, of T cells of mothers and their children. According to that study: A second PCR was performed with the M1S primer. This primer added sample barcodes and 2-4 random nucleotides. Thymic selection molds TCR recombination output in a comparable way in related and unrelated pairs.

The receptor comes from a boy younger than 18 in good health. The chain has TRBV20-1 and TRBJ1-3; D is undetermined. The sample comprised blood. CDR3: CSGRARGSGNTIYF. Here the CDR3 DNA reads TGCAGTGGCAGAGCACGGGGATCTGGAAACACCATATATTTT.